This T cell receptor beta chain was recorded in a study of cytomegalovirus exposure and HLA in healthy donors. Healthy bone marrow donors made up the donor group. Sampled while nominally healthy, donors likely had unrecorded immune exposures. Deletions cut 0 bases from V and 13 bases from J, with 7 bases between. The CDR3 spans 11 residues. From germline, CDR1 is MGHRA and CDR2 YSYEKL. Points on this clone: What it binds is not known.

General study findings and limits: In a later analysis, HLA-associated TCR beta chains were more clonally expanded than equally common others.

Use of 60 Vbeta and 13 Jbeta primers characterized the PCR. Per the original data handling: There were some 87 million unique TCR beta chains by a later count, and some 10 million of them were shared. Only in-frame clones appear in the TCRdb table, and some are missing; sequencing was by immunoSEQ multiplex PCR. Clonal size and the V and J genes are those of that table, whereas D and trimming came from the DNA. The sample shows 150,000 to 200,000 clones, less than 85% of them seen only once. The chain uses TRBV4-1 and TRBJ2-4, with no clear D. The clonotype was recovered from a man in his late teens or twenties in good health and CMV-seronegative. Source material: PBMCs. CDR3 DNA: TGCGCCAGCAGCCAAGATGCCAGACAGTACTTC. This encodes CASSQDARQYF.